This TCR beta chain was documented in a study of T-cell memory formation after mild COVID-19. About the study: Clusters were largely donor specific.

UMIs and sample barcodes were carried by the TCR alpha and TCR beta cDNA libraries that 5'RACE produced using constant-segment primers. TCRdb recomputed calls from the 5' RACE reads with MiXCR, one row per CDR3 protein. The sample shows roughly 320,000 distinct CDR3 sequences, around 27% of them seen only once. Study conclusions and caveats: Memory from before infection featured some responding clones, which suggests cross-reactive memory joined. Of the contracting clones, CD4+ ones lay mainly in CM and EM, and CD8+ ones in EMRA.

Concerning this clonotype: Its cognate antigen is unknown.

Germline loops: CDR1 MNHNS, CDR2 SASEGT. This CDR3 has 14 residues. V was trimmed by 7 bases and J by 2 bases, leaving 13 bases between them. The receptor was isolated from an adult woman who had mild COVID-19 (a few samples of this study predate the infection). Cell type and time point are not known. The sample taken for sequencing was PBMCs or a T cell subset sorted from them (not recorded which). The chain is built from TRBV6-1 and TRBJ2-3, with D possibly TRBD2 on 6 matching bases. As DNA, the CDR3 is TGTGCCAGCACGGGGGACCCCTTCACAGATACGCAGTATTTT. Its protein product is CASTGDPFTDTQYF.